One T cell receptor beta chain is described in this entry. What it binds is unknown. This entry is derived from a study of Ad26.COV2.S vaccination and SARS-CoV-2 variants. The repertoire was sequenced with immunoSEQ multiplex PCR; TCRdb's copy has only in-frame clones and lacks some. The data hold 150,000 to 200,000 clones, with around nine tenths observed a single time. Study-wide findings and caveats: Once vaccination had occurred, spike-specific CD8+ and CD4+ T cell responses reportedly showed substantial breadth. Possible underestimation of total T cell responses by the TCR breadth and depth analyses was noted. Recipients of either vaccine or placebo displayed similar breadth of non-spike TCRs.

This specimen consisted of peripheral blood, obtained after recovery from COVID-19. This clonotype was sampled from a human donor who had recovered from COVID-19.

CDR3 sequence (DNA): TGTGCCAGTAGTATAGTAAAAAAGATCGGACTAGCGGGCCCTTTTTCTTTCACAGATACGCAGTATTTT. Amino acids: CASSIVKKIGLAGPFSFTDTQYF. The chain recombines TRBV19 with TRBJ2-3, with 11 bases lining up with TRBD2. Trimming cost V 1 base and J 2 bases; bases outside gene matches: 23. The CDR3 runs 23 residues. Per germline, CDR1 LNHDA and CDR2 SQIVND (reference sequence).